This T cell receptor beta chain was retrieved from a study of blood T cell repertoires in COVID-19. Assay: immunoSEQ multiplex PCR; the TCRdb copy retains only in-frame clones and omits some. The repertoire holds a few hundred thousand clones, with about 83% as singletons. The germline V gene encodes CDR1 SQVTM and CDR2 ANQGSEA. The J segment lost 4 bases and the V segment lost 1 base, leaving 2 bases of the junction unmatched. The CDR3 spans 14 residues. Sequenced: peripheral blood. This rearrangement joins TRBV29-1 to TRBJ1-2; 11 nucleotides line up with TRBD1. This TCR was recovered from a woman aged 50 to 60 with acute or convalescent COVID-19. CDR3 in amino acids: CSVEVGTGGYGYTF. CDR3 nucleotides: TGCAGCGTTGAAGTAGGGACAGGGGGCTATGGCTACACCTTC. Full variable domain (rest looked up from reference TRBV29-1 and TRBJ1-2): SAVISQKPSRDICQRGTSLTIQCQVDSQVTMMFWYRQQPGQSLTLIATANQGSEATYESGFVIDKFPISRPNLTFSTLTVSNMSPEDSSIYLCSVEVGTGGYGYTFGSGTRLTVV.